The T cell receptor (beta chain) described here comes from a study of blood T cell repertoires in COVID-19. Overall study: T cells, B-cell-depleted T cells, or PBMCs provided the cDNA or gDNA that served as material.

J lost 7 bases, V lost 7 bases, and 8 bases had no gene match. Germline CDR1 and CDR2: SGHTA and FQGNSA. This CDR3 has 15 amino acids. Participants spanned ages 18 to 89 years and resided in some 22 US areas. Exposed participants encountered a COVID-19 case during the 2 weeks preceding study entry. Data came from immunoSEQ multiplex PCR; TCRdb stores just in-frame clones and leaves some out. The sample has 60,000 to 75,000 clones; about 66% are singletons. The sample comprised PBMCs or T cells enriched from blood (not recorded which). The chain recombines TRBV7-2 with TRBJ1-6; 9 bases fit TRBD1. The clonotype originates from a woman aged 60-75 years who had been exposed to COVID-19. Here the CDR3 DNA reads TGTGCCAGCAAATTCTGGGACAGGGAAAATTCACCCCTCCACTTT. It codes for CASKFWDRENSPLHF.